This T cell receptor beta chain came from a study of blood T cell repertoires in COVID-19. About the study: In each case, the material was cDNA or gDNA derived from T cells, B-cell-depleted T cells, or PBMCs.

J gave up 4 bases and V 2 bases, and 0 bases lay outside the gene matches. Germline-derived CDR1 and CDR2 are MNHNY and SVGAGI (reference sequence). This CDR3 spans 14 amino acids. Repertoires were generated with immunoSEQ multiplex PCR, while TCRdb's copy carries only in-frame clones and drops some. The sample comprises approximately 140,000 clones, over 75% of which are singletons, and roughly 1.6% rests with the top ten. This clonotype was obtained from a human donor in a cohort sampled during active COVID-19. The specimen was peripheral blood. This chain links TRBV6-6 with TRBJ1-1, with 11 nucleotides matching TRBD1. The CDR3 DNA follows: TGTGCCAGCAGTTACGGGACAGGGGGCACTGAAGCTTTCTTT. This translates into CASSYGTGGTEAFF.